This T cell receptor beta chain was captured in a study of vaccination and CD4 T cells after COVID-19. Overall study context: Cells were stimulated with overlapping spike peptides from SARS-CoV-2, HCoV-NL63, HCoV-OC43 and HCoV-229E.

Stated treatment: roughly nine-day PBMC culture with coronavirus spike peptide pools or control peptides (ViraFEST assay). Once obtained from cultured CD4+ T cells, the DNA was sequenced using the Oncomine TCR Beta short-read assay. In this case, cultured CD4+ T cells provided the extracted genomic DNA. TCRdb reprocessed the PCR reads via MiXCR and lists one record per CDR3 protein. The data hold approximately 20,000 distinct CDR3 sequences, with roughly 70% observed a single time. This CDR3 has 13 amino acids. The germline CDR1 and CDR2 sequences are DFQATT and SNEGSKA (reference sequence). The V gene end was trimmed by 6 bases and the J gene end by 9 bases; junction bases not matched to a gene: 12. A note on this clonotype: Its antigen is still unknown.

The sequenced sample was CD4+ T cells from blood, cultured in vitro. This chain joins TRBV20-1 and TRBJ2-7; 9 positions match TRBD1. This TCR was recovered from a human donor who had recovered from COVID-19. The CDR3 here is CSALLGQGKRQYF. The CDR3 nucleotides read TGCAGTGCCCTCCTGGGACAGGGTAAAAGGCAGTACTTC.